Following are 28 T cell receptor beta chains from one sample sequenced in a study of blood T cell repertoires in COVID-19. Profiled with immunoSEQ multiplex PCR; TCRdb holds only in-frame clones, not every one. Of fewer than 110,000 clones listed, around nine tenths are singletons. Sequencing was carried out using peripheral blood. All receptors derive from a woman of 80 years or more in a cohort sampled during active COVID-19.

The rearrangement uses TRBV10-3 and TRBJ1-1; D is possibly TRBD1 (5 bases). The CDR3 has 13 amino acids. V was pared by 4 bases and J by 1 base, with 7 bases between. Per germline, CDR1 ENHRY and CDR2 SYGVKD. The CDR3 nucleotides read TGTGCCATCAGTGTAGGGGCGAACACTGAAGCTTTCTTT. Protein sequence: CAISVGANTEAFF.

The rearrangement joins TRBV6-6 to TRBJ1-1; weak D call: TRBD1 (6 bases). Germline V gene data show CDR1 as MNHNY and CDR2 as SVGAGI (reference sequence). The CDR3 sequence is 15 residues long. V gave up 6 bases and J gave up 0 bases, with 14 bases separating them. In nucleotides, the CDR3 is TGTGCCAGCAGCCGGACAGCACCAATGAACACTGAAGCTTTCTTT. Protein sequence: CASSRTAPMNTEAFF.

This clone was observed once. The rearrangement links TRBV6-1 to TRBJ2-2; the D is unclear. The CDR3 is 13 amino acids. The germline CDR1 and CDR2 sequences are MNHNS and SASEGT. V shed 2 bases and J shed 6 bases, with 7 bases lying between them. The CDR3 here is CASSERFPGELFF. CDR3 in DNA: TGTGCCAGCAGTGAACGGTTTCCCGGGGAGCTGTTTTTT.

V is TRBV9 and J is TRBJ2-3; maybe TRBD1 (5 bases). Trimming cost V 6 bases and J 3 bases, with 11 bases left between them. This CDR3 has 13 amino acids. The V gene's germline CDR1 is SGDLS and CDR2 YYNGEE. CDR3 coding DNA: TGTGCCAGCACATTAAAGGGGACAGATACGCAGTATTTT. This gives the protein CASTLKGTDTQYF.

The chain joins TRBV6-5 to TRBJ1-5; 11 bases align to TRBD1. Trimming took 7 bases from V and 6 from J; bases not matched to a gene: 8. CDR1 is MNHEY and CDR2 is SVGAGI in the germline V gene. CDR3 length: 15 residues. The CDR3 here is CASTSGQGASQPQHF. CDR3 DNA: TGTGCCAGCACTTCTGGACAGGGGGCGAGTCAGCCCCAGCATTTT.

This clone was recorded a few times. The chain recombines TRBV5-8 with TRBJ1-5; unclear D gene. CDR1 is SGHTS and CDR2 is YDEGEE in the germline V gene. V was pared by 0 bases and J by 6 bases, with 13 bases between. The CDR3 runs 15 residues. CDR3 DNA: TGTGCCAGCAGCTTGGTTTCGGCGGTGGGTCAGCCCCAGCATTTT. Translating gives CASSLVSAVGQPQHF.

The chain is built from TRBV12-3 or TRBV12-4 and TRBJ2-1; the D is unclear. The CDR3 runs 12 residues. V was cut by 5 bases and J by 14 bases, with 16 bases left in between. The CDR3 DNA reads TGTGCCAGCAGTGTCCCAACTTGGTATAAGTTCTTC. This codes for CASSVPTWYKFF.

This chain connects TRBV6-1 to TRBJ2-2; D gene unclear. The CDR3 length is 17 residues. Trimming removed 4 bases from V and 0 bases from J, with 15 bases in between. The germline CDR1 and CDR2 sequences are MNHNS and SASEGT. CDR3 in amino acids: CASSARHQPSNTGELFF. CDR3 nucleotides: TGTGCCAGCAGTGCCAGACACCAACCCTCGAACACCGGGGAGCTGTTTTTT.

CDR3 sequence: CASLRWGDSPLHF. As DNA, the CDR3 is TGTGCCAGCTTACGGTGGGGGGATTCACCCCTCCACTTT. This chain uses TRBV28 with TRBJ1-6; possibly TRBD1 for D (5 bases). This CDR3 contains 13 residues. Trimming pared 8 bases from V and 8 bases from J, leaving 13 bases between. Germline V gives CDR1 MDHEN, CDR2 SYDVKM. Complete variable domain (other parts from reference TRBV28 and TRBJ1-6): DVKVTQSSRYLVKRTGEKVFLECVQDMDHENMFWYRQDPGLGLRLIYFSYDVKMKEKGDIPEGYSVSREKKERFSLILESASTNQTSMYLCASLRWGDSPLHFGNGTRLTVT.

The V and J genes are TRBV28 and TRBJ2-1; TRBD2 matches at 13 bases. The ends lost 6 bases at V and 7 bases at J; junction bases unmatched: 9. Germline V gene sequence: CDR1 MDHEN, CDR2 SYDVKM. CDR3 length: 16 amino acids. The CDR3 spells CASSSRTSGGRNEQFF. The DNA of the CDR3 is TGTGCCAGCAGCTCCCGGACTAGCGGGGGACGAAATGAGCAGTTCTTC.

The chain joins TRBV19 to TRBJ2-4, with D hard to call. V lost 7 bases, J lost 1 base, and 11 bases lay in between. The V gene's germline CDR1 is LNHDA and CDR2 SQIVND (reference sequence). This CDR3 has 14 residues. CDR3: CASIDSMAKNIQYF. The CDR3 DNA follows: TGTGCCAGTATCGACTCAATGGCCAAAAACATTCAGTACTTC. The full variable domain, rest sourced from reference TRBV19 and TRBJ2-4, is DGGITQSPKYLFRKEGQNVTLSCEQNLNHDAMYWYRQDPGQGLRLIYYSQIVNDFQKGDIAEGYSVSREKKESFPLTVTSAQKNPTAFYLCASIDSMAKNIQYFGAGTRLSVL.

This chain uses TRBV2 with TRBJ2-3; 8 bases map to TRBD2. The CDR3 runs 15 residues. The junction had 10 bases not matched to a gene; V was cut back by 5 bases and J by 6 bases. Germline CDR1 and CDR2: SNHLY and FYNNEI. CDR3 coding DNA: TGTGCCAGCAGTAGCGGGAGACTACAGTCGGATACGCAGTATTTT. Its translation is CASSSGRLQSDTQYF.

The V call is TRBV3-1 (or the pseudogene TRBV3-2), the J call TRBJ2-4; D might be TRBD2 (5 bases). The ends were cut back, 8 bases at V and 3 bases at J, with 14 bases in the middle. There are 14 residues in the CDR3. Germline assignment: CDR1 LGHDT and CDR2 YNNKEL (reference sequence). CDR3 residues: CASERGSDKNIQYF. CDR3 sequence (DNA): TGTGCCAGCGAACGGGGAAGCGACAAAAACATTCAGTACTTC.

Details on this clone: The limits of the CDR3 on the DNA are not certain, so only TCRdb's listed CDR3 is given. The genes are TRBV21-1 and TRBJ2-1; TRBD1 is the table's D call and was not checked against the DNA. TRBV21-1 is a recognized pseudogene. The CDR3 spans 17 amino acids, including both terminal residues. This CDR3 reads CASSKLSFAGGNNEQFF.

The chain has TRBV3-1 (or the pseudogene TRBV3-2) and TRBJ2-7; no firm D call. The germline V gene has CDR1 LGHDT and CDR2 YNNKEL (reference sequence). V lost 1 base, J lost 7 bases, and 14 bases lay in between. The CDR3 is made up of 14 amino acids. The CDR3 coding sequence is TGTGCCAGCAGCCAAGGTCCGGCAGGTGGGGAGCAGTACTTC. It translates to CASSQGPAGGEQYF.

In its sample, this clone was seen once. V and J are TRBV19 and TRBJ1-2, with 10 bases aligning to TRBD1. V lost 3 bases to trimming and J lost 6 bases; unmatched junction nucleotides: 1. Germline assignment: CDR1 LNHDA and CDR2 SQIVND (reference sequence). CDR3 length equals 13 residues. In nucleotides, the CDR3 is TGTGCCAGTAGTATGGACAGGGGGGATGGCTACACCTTC. Protein: CASSMDRGDGYTF. The whole variable domain, filled in from reference TRBV19 and TRBJ1-2, reads DGGITQSPKYLFRKEGQNVTLSCEQNLNHDAMYWYRQDPGQGLRLIYYSQIVNDFQKGDIAEGYSVSREKKESFPLTVTSAQKNPTAFYLCASSMDRGDGYTFGSGTRLTVV.

V gene TRBV18 combines with J gene TRBJ1-5, with a tentative D call TRBD1 (5 bases). The length of the CDR3 is 13 residues. CDR1 and CDR2 from the germline V gene are KGHSH and LQKENI. The V gene lost 2 bases and the J gene lost 5 bases, with 7 bases spanning the gap. The CDR3 spells CASSPGGDQPQHF. The CDR3 DNA sequence: TGTGCCAGCTCACCAGGGGGGGATCAGCCCCAGCATTTT.

This sequence joins TRBV24-1 and TRBJ2-1; TRBD2 matches at 10 bases. Germline trimming cut 5 bases from V and 1 base from J; bases unmatched to any gene: 4. The CDR3 loop spans 16 amino acids. Germline CDR1 is KGHDR and CDR2 is SFDVKD. The CDR3 region has the DNA TGTGCCACCAGTGGGCTAGCGGGGGCATCCTACAATGAGCAGTTCTTC. Translating gives CATSGLAGASYNEQFF.

The chain combines TRBV30 with TRBJ2-3, with a possible D match to TRBD2 (6 bases). Trimming took 0 bases from V and 2 from J, leaving 12 bases between them. Per the germline V gene, CDR1 is GTSNPN and CDR2 is SVGIG (reference sequence). The CDR3 has 15 residues. The CDR3 loop reads CAWSVGAGHTDTQYF. CDR3 nucleotide sequence: TGTGCCTGGAGTGTAGGGGCGGGGCACACAGATACGCAGTATTTT.

The chain combines TRBV28 with TRBJ1-6; TRBD1 is a possible D gene (6 bases). The CDR3 length is 17 residues. Per the germline V gene, CDR1 is MDHEN and CDR2 is SYDVKM. The V end lost 6 bases, the J end lost 6 bases, and 21 bases lay between the germline ends. The CDR3 here is CASSEGGAAGFNSPLHF. The CDR3 DNA follows: TGTGCCAGCAGCGAGGGGGGGGCGGCGGGCTTTAATTCACCCCTCCACTTT.

This chain links TRBV27 with TRBJ1-6; 7 bases align to TRBD1. Germline CDR1 reads MNHEY; CDR2 reads SMNVEV (reference sequence). Trimming cost V 7 bases and J 6 bases; bases outside gene matches: 3. The CDR3 consists of 13 residues. CDR3 bases: TGTGCCAGCAAGACAGGGTTTAATTCACCCCTCCACTTT. Its protein is CASKTGFNSPLHF.

The chain couples TRBV3-1 (or the pseudogene TRBV3-2) to TRBJ2-7, with D tentatively TRBD2 (6 bases). CDR3 length: 16 amino acids. The V end was cut by 0 bases, the J end by 0 bases, with 12 bases between. CDR1 and CDR2 from the germline V gene are LGHDT and YNNKEL (reference sequence). The CDR3 coding sequence is TGTGCCAGCAGCCAAGATGTAGCGGTTAGCTCCTACGAGCAGTACTTC. Amino acid sequence: CASSQDVAVSSYEQYF.

The chain is built from TRBV5-1 and TRBJ2-5, with 12 bases matching TRBD2. V lost 2 bases, J lost 5 bases, and 10 bases stayed unmatched. This CDR3 comprises 17 residues. Germline V CDR1 and CDR2: SGHRS, YFSETQ. CDR3 coding DNA: TGCGCCAGCAGCTTAGGTCCTCCTAGCGGGAGGGCCGAGACCCAGTACTTC. This encodes CASSLGPPSGRAETQYF.

This chain uses TRBV5-1 with TRBJ2-1; the match to TRBD1 covers 11 bases. The CDR3 length is 19 residues. Losses at the gene ends were 4 bases for V and 2 bases for J; bases not matched to a gene: 14. CDR1 is SGHRS and CDR2 is YFSETQ in the germline V gene. CDR3 bases: TGCGCCAGCAGCCCGGACAGGGGGCTTGCGGGGGGTGCCTACAATGAGCAGTTCTTC. Translating it yields CASSPDRGLAGGAYNEQFF.

The genes are TRBV6-1 and TRBJ1-6, with D perhaps TRBD1 (5 bases). This CDR3 comprises 16 residues. V shed 3 bases and J shed 6 bases, with 15 bases lying between them. Looked up from germline, CDR1 is MNHNS and CDR2 is SASEGT. The DNA for the CDR3 is TGTGCCAGCAGTGATAGGTTCGGGGGTTTTAATTCACCCCTCCACTTT. Amino acids: CASSDRFGGFNSPLHF.

The genes are TRBV13 and TRBJ2-5, with 8 bases aligning to TRBD1. CDR3 length: 15 residues. The germline V gene has CDR1 PRHDT and CDR2 FYEKMQ (reference sequence). Trimming at V came to 5 bases and at J to 2 bases, leaving 7 bases not matched to a gene. The CDR3 region has the DNA TGTGCCAGCAGCCTCGGGACAGGAGGTCAAGAGACCCAGTACTTC. Protein: CASSLGTGGQETQYF.

The chain joins TRBV24-1 to TRBJ2-7, with D hard to call. In germline, CDR1 is KGHDR, CDR2 SFDVKD. V gave up 2 bases and J gave up 3 bases, with 13 bases separating them. The CDR3 runs to 15 residues. As DNA, the CDR3 is TGTGCCACCAGTGATTCCCGTCAGTCCCTCTACGAGCAGTACTTC. It yields the protein CATSDSRQSLYEQYF.

J is TRBJ2-5 and V is TRBV5-1; 11 nucleotides line up with TRBD2. V was pared by 10 bases and J by 3 bases, with 8 bases of the junction left unmatched. The germline V gene encodes CDR1 SGHRS and CDR2 YFSETQ. The CDR3 contains 14 residues. CDR3 protein: CASQSSGGEETQYF. In nucleotides, the CDR3 is TGCGCCTCCCAGAGTAGCGGGGGGGAAGAGACCCAGTACTTC.